This TCR beta chain emerged from a study of T cell responses to AZD1222 COVID-19 vaccine. General study findings and limits: Spike-specific TCR breadth and depth rose after two AZD1222 doses. Researchers report vaccine-associated CD4 TCRs spanning spike, with dominance at 160-218 and 743-854.

This clone has only a few counts. Its antigen is unknown. The CDR3 covers 20 residues. Looked up from germline, CDR1 is SGHDN and CDR2 is FVKESK. J was trimmed by 3 bases and V by 6 bases; bases with no gene match: 19. Here immunoSEQ multiplex PCR was the method, and the copy in TCRdb shows in-frame clones only, minus some. Among about 83,000 clones listed, around 86% were seen once. This chain connects TRBV14 to TRBJ2-7; TRBD2 aligns across 14 bases. Material: peripheral blood, obtained on day 0 of AZD1222 vaccination. The TCR originated in an adult in good health. In nucleotides, the CDR3 is TGTGCCAGCAGGCCCGGGGGGCCGGACAGGGGACTAGCGGGAGACTACGAGCAGTACTTC. Protein product: CASRPGGPDRGLAGDYEQYF. Full variable domain (missing parts from reference TRBV14 and TRBJ2-7): EAGVTQFPSHSVIEKGQTVTLRCDPISGHDNLYWYRRVMGKEIKFLLHFVKESKQDESGMPNNRFLAERTGGTYSTLKVQPAELEDSGVYFCASRPGGPDRGLAGDYEQYFGPGTRLTVT.